This TCR beta chain was documented in a study of blood T cell repertoires in COVID-19 (dated by TCRdb to about 2020). As for the study more broadly: Samples from collaborators originated in the United States, Italy and Spain and spanned both the acute and convalescent phases of COVID-19. The sample metadata nearly always contained a de-identified subject ID, COVID-19 status, age in years and sex. Where available, HLA class I and class II types were taken from metadata supplied by the sample provider and were not determined by assay-based typing. Samples were obtained from the ongoing ImmuneRACE study (first 160 participants) and from 1,254 subjects provided by 6 global collaborators. The prospective study material was composed of cDNA or gDNA derived from T cells, B-cell-depleted T cells, or PBMCs. Deeply sampled blood TCRbeta repertoires from subjects exposed to, actively infected with, or recovered from COVID-19 were included in the dataset. The repertoires were released in a freely available public database intended as a resource for research on the immune response to SARS-CoV-2.

TCRbeta CDR3 regions were amplified from genomic DNA by means of the immunoSEQ Assay, a bias-controlled multiplex PCR. Per the original workflow: The number of nucleated cells in each sample was estimated by amplification of reference gene primers within the assay. To quantify the absolute abundance of each unique TCRbeta CDR3 rearrangement, sequence reads were collapsed and filtered. For each sample, productive Simpson clonality was calculated as the square root of Simpson's diversity index across productive rearrangements. TCRdb mirrors the immuneACCESS table, restricted to in-frame sequences. Some clones are absent from its copies; in checked studies, under half trace to an unresolved V gene, and the reason for the others is unknown. V and J calls and clone size come straight from that table; D and trimming were deduced from the DNA. Here the sample has 120,000 or so clones; 79% occur a single time. The top ten hold 30% to 45% of the sample.

Study-level results and caveats: The quantity of clinical and demographic metadata differed by source and by participant and was supplied without curation.

Each collaborating institution followed its own protocols to collect whole blood in K2EDTA tubes. Collaborator samples were shipped for TCRbeta analysis as frozen whole blood, isolated PBMCs, or DNA extracted from either sample type. Points on this clone: What antigen it recognizes has not been identified. Per-base qualities were not stored, and no clone one base away is much larger.

Sequenced input: peripheral blood. The receptor comes from a man in his forties or fifties with active or convalescent COVID-19.

CDR3 region: CASSLGQSNTEAFF. At the DNA level, the sequence is TGTGCCAGCAGCTTAGGACAGTCGAACACTGAAGCTTTCTTT. Here the chain combines TRBV9 and TRBJ1-1; a tentative D call is TRBD1 (6 bases match). Taken from the germline V gene, the CDR1 and CDR2 loops are SGDLS and YYNGEE. V is cut by 4 bases and J by 1 base, and the space between the germline ends is 11 bases. The CDR3 runs 14 residues from the cysteine to the phenylalanine. This entry keeps only the CDR3 DNA: 42 bases, framed from base 1.